This T cell receptor (beta chain) was sequenced for a study of spatial heterogeneity in lung cancer. Stated time point: sample taken at primary tumor resection. Sequencing was performed on whole RNA extracted from tumor and nontumor lung tissue, or from frozen PBMC, and the material was left unsorted. In this sample, this clonotype turned up many times. Every TCR cDNA molecule carried a tag that served as a unique molecular identifier. TCRdb re-called the 5' RACE reads with MiXCR, one entry per CDR3 protein. This sample has more than 65,000 distinct CDR3 sequences, with about 7.8% found just once. The CDR3 consists of 15 residues. Trimming left V 4 bases short and J 5 bases short, with 16 bases between. Per germline, CDR1 SGHRS and CDR2 YFSETQ.

Sequenced here: PBMCs, sampled at surgery. The chain has TRBV5-1 and TRBJ2-1; possible D gene TRBD1, 5 bases. This receptor was taken from a male donor with early-stage non-small cell lung cancer. The DNA for the CDR3 is TGCGCCAGCAGCCCTATCCAGGGCTACAACAATGAGCAGTTCTTC. Its protein product is CASSPIQGYNNEQFF.